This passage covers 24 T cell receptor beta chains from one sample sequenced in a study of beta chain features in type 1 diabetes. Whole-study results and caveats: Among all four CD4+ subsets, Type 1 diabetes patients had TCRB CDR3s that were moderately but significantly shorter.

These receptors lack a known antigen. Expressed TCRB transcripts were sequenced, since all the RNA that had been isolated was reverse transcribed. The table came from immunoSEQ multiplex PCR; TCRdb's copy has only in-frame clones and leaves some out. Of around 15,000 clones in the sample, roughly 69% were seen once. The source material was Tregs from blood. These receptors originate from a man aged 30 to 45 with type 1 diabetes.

CDR3 coding DNA: TGTGCCAGCAGCTCTGCCGGGGGCTCCTACAATGAGCAGTTCTTC. Translation: CASSSAGGSYNEQFF. This chain joins TRBV14 and TRBJ2-1, with D tentatively TRBD2 (6 bases). The germline gives CDR1 SGHDN, CDR2 FVKESK. Trimming took 5 bases from V and 0 from J, leaving 11 bases between them. The CDR3 loop spans 15 amino acids.

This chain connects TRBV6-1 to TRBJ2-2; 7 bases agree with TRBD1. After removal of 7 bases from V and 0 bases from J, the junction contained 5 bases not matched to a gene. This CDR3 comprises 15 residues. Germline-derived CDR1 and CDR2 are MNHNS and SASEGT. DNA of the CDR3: TGTGCCAGCACCTGGGACAGATCGAACACCGGGGAGCTGTTTTTT. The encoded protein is CASTWDRSNTGELFF.

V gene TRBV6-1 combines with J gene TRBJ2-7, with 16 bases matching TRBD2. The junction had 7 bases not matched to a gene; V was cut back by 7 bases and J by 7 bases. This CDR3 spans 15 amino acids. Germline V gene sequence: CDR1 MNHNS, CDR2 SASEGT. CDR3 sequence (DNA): TGTGCCAGCATATCCCCGGGACTAGCGGGAGGGGAGCAGTACTTC. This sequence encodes CASISPGLAGGEQYF.

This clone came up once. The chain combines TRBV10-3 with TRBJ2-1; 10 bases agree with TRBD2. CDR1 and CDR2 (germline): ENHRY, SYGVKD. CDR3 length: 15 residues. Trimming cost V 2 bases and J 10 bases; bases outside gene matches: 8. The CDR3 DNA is TGTGCCATCAGTGAGGGAGCGGGGGGGACTAGGGAGCAGTTCTTC. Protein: CAISEGAGGTREQFF.

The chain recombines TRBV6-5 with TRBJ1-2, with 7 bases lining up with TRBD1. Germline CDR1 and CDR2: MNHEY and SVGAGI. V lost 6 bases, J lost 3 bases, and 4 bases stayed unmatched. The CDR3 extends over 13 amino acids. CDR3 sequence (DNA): TGTGCCAGCAGCCGAACAGGGGACTATGGCTACACCTTC. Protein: CASSRTGDYGYTF.

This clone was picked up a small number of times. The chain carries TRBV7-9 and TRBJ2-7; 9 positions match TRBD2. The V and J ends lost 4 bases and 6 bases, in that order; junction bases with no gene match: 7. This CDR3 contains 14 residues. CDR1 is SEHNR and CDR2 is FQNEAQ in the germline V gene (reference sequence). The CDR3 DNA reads TGTGCCAGCAGCTCTTATAGCGGGAGAAGCGAGCAGTACTTC. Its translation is CASSSYSGRSEQYF.

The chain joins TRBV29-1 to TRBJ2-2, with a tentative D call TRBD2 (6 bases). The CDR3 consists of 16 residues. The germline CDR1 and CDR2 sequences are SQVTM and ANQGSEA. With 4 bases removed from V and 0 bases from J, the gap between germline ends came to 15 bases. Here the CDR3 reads CSVARNAGPNTGELFF. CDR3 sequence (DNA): TGCAGCGTTGCAAGAAACGCGGGGCCGAACACCGGGGAGCTGTTTTTT.

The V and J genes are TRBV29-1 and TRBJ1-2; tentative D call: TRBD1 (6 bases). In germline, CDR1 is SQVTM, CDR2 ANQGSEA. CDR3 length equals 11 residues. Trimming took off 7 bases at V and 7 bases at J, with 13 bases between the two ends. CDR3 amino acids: CSAGGASGYTF. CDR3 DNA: TGCAGCGCTGGGGGCGCAAGTGGCTACACCTTC. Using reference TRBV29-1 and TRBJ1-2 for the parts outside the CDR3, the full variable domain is SAVISQKPSRDICQRGTSLTIQCQVDSQVTMMFWYRQQPGQSLTLIATANQGSEATYESGFVIDKFPISRPNLTFSTLTVSNMSPEDSSIYLCSAGGASGYTFGSGTRLTVV.

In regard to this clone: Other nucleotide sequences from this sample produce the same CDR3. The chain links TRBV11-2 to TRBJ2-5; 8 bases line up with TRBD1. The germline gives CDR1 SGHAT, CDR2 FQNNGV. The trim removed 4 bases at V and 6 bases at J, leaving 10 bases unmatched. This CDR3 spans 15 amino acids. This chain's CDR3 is CASSSSGGTKKTQYF. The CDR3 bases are TGTGCCAGCAGCTCATCAGGGGGCACCAAGAAGACCCAGTACTTC. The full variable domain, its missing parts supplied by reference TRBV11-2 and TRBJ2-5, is EAGVAQSPRYKIIEKRQSVAFWCNPISGHATLYWYQQILGQGPKLLIQFQNNGVVDDSQLPKDRFSAERLKGVDSTLKIQPAKLEDSAVYLCASSSSGGTKKTQYFGPGTRLLVL.

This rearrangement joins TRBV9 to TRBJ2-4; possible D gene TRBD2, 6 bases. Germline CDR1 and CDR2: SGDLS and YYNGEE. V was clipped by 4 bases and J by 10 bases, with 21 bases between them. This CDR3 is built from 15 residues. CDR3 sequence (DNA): TGTGCCAGCAGCCCCCGGGTCACTCGAGCGGGTATTCAGTACTTC. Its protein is CASSPRVTRAGIQYF.

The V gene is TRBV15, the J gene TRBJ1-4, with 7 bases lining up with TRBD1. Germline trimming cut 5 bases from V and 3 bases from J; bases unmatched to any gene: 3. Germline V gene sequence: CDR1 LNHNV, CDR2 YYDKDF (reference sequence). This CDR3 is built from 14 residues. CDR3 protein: CATSGDRANEKLFF. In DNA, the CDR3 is TGTGCCACCAGCGGGGACAGAGCTAATGAAAAACTGTTTTTT.

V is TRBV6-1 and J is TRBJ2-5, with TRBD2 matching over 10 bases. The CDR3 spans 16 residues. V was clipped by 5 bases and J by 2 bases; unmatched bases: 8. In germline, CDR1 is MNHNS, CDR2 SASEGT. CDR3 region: CASSQEPGLAQETQYF. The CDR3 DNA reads TGTGCCAGCAGTCAAGAACCGGGACTAGCGCAAGAGACCCAGTACTTC.

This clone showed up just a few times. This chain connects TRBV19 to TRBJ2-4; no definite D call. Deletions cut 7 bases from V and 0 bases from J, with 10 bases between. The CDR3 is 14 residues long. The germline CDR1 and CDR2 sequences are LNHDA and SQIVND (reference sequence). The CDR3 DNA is TGTGCCAGTACTCCGGGTGGAGCCAAAAACATTCAGTACTTC. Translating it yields CASTPGGAKNIQYF.

The CDR3 protein is CASSLGLISGNTIYF. CDR3 coding DNA: TGCGCCAGCAGCTTGGGGCTCATCTCTGGAAACACCATATATTTT. This sequence joins TRBV5-1 and TRBJ1-3; no clear D. CDR1 is SGHRS, CDR2 YFSETQ, per germline. The CDR3 covers 15 residues. V lost 0 bases and J 0 bases, leaving 7 bases between the germline ends.

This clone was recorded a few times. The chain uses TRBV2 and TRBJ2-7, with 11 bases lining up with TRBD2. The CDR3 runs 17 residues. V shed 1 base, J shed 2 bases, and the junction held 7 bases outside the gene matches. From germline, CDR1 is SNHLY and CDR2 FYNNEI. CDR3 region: CASSEEALAGGPYEQYF. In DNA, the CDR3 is TGTGCCAGCAGTGAAGAGGCCTTAGCGGGGGGGCCCTACGAGCAGTACTTC. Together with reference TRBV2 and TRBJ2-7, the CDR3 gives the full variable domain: EPEVTQTPSHQVTQMGQEVILRCVPISNHLYFYWYRQILGQKVEFLVSFYNNEISEKSEIFDDQFSVERPDGSNFTLKIRSTKLEDSAMYFCASSEEALAGGPYEQYFGPGTRLTVT.

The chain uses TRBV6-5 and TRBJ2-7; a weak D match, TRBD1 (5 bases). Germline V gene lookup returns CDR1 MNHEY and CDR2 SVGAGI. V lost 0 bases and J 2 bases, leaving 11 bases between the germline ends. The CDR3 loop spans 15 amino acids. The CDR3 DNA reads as TGTGCCAGCAGTTACTCGGGGCAGGGAACCTACGAGCAGTACTTC. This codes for CASSYSGQGTYEQYF.

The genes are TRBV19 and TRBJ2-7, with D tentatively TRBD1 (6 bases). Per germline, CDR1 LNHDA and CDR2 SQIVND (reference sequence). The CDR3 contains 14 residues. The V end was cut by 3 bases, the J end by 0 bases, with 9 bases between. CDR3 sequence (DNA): TGTGCCAGTAGTATTGGCAGGGGCTCCTACGAGCAGTACTTC. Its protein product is CASSIGRGSYEQYF.

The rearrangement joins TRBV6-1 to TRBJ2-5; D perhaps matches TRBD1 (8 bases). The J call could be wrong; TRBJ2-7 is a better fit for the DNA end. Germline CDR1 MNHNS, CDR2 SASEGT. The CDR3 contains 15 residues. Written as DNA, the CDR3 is TGTGCCAGCAGTGAAAGGGCACAGGGGGGGTACGAGCAGTACTTC. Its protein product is CASSERAQGGYEQYF.

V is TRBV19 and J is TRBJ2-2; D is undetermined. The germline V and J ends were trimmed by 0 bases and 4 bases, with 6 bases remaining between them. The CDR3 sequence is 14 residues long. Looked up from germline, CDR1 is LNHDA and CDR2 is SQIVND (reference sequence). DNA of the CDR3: TGTGCCAGTAGTATAGATATCGGCACCGGGGAGCTGTTTTTT. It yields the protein CASSIDIGTGELFF. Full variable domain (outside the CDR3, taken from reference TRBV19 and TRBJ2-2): DGGITQSPKYLFRKEGQNVTLSCEQNLNHDAMYWYRQDPGQGLRLIYYSQIVNDFQKGDIAEGYSVSREKKESFPLTVTSAQKNPTAFYLCASSIDIGTGELFFGEGSRLTVL.

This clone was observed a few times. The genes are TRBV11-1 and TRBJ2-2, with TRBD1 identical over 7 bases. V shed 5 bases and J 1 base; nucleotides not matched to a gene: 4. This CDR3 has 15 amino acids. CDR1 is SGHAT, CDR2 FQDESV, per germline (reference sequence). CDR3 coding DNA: TGTGCCAGCAGCACCCGGACAGGGAACACCGGGGAGCTGTTTTTT. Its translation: CASSTRTGNTGELFF.

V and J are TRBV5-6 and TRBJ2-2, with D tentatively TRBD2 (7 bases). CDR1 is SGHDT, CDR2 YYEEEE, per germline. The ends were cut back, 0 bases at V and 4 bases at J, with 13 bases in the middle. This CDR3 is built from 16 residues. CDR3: CASSLGGGASTGELFF. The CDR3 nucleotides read TGTGCCAGCAGCTTGGGAGGGGGGGCCTCCACCGGGGAGCTGTTTTTT.

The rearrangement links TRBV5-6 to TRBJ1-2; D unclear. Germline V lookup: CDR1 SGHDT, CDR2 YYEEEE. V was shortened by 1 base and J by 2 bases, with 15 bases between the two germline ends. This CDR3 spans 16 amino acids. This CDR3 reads CASSLIGRTPNYGYTF. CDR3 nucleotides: TGTGCCAGCAGCTTGATCGGCCGGACTCCGAACTATGGCTACACCTTC.

In DNA form, the CDR3 reads TGTGCCAGCAGCACAGGGAACGGAAACACCATATATTTT. Protein product: CASSTGNGNTIYF. The chain couples TRBV2 to TRBJ1-3, with a weak D call TRBD1 (6 bases). Germline V gives CDR1 SNHLY, CDR2 FYNNEI. V was clipped by 6 bases and J by 4 bases, with 10 bases between them. CDR3 length: 13 amino acids. The full variable domain, with the rest looked up from reference TRBV2 and TRBJ1-3, is EPEVTQTPSHQVTQMGQEVILRCVPISNHLYFYWYRQILGQKVEFLVSFYNNEISEKSEIFDDQFSVERPDGSNFTLKIRSTKLEDSAMYFCASSTGNGNTIYFGEGSWLTVV.

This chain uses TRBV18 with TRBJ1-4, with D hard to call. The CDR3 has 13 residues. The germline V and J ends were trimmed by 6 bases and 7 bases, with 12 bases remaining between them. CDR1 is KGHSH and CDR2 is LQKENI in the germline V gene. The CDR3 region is CASSRGRGEKLFF. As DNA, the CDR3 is TGTGCCAGCTCCCGGGGTCGAGGTGAAAAACTGTTTTTT.